The 12 T cell receptor beta chains below were found in one sample sequenced in a study of control samples from healthy donors and cancer patients. Sequencing used immunoSEQ multiplex PCR; TCRdb keeps in-frame clones, though not all of them. The profile covers about 85,000 clones, with approximately 88% appearing a single time and roughly 7.2% taken by the ten largest. Sequenced sample: blood. All receptors derive from a woman aged 55 to 70 in good health.

The chain has TRBV5-6 and TRBJ2-7, with D perhaps TRBD2 (5 bases). This CDR3 is built from 16 residues. Germline V gives CDR1 SGHDT, CDR2 YYEEEE. V was clipped by 1 base and J by 2 bases, with 16 bases between them. The CDR3 is CASSLRAFSAPYEQYF. CDR3 coding DNA: TGTGCCAGCAGCTTGCGGGCGTTTAGCGCACCCTACGAGCAGTACTTC.

The J gene is TRBJ2-1, the V gene TRBV25-1; 8 nucleotides line up with TRBD1. The CDR3 contains 16 residues. Germline V gives CDR1 MGHDK, CDR2 SYGVNS. Trimming took 1 base from V and 7 from J; bases not matched to a gene: 9. The CDR3 loop is CASSESGQGARNEQFF. The CDR3 DNA follows: TGTGCCAGCAGTGAATCCGGCCAGGGGGCGCGTAATGAGCAGTTCTTC. Full variable domain (outside the CDR3, taken from reference TRBV25-1 and TRBJ2-1): EADIYQTPRYLVIGTGKKITLECSQTMGHDKMYWYQQDPGMELHLIHYSYGVNSTEKGDLSSESTVSRIRTEHFPLTLESARPSHTSQYLCASSESGQGARNEQFFGPGTRLTVL.

This clone was recorded only once. The chain couples TRBV5-4 to TRBJ2-1; D gene unclear. Trimming shortened V by 0 bases and J by 0 bases, and 7 bases separated the two germline ends. The germline CDR1 and CDR2 sequences are SGHNT and YYREEE (reference sequence). The CDR3 sequence is 15 residues long. The DNA of the CDR3 is TGTGCCAGCAGCTTGGAAGCGAACTCCTACAATGAGCAGTTCTTC. The encoded protein is CASSLEANSYNEQFF.

V usage is TRBV6-6 and J usage is TRBJ2-1; D possibly corresponds to TRBD1 (6 bases). Germline V gene lookup returns CDR1 MNHNY and CDR2 SVGAGI (reference sequence). CDR3 size: 14 residues. V lost 5 bases and J lost 4, with 12 bases in between. CDR3 in amino acids: CASSIGTRYNEQFF. In nucleotides, the CDR3 is TGTGCCAGCAGTATCGGGACAAGATACAATGAGCAGTTCTTC.

The chain couples TRBV15 to TRBJ1-1, with D possibly TRBD1 on 6 matching bases. The V gene's germline CDR1 is LNHNV and CDR2 YYDKDF (reference sequence). CDR3 size: 19 residues. Between the trimmed V and J ends, which lost 0 bases and 1 base, there was a span of 21 bases. This CDR3 is CATSRDWPGFRGTNTEAFF. The CDR3 DNA follows: TGTGCCACCAGCAGAGATTGGCCCGGATTCAGGGGCACGAACACTGAAGCTTTCTTT.

This chain uses TRBV7-8 with TRBJ1-1, with 9 bases lining up with TRBD1. The CDR3 is made up of 17 amino acids. Trimming removed 2 bases from V and 3 bases from J; junction bases left unmatched: 10. CDR1 and CDR2 from the germline V gene are SGHVS and FQNEAQ. The DNA for the CDR3 is TGTGCCAGCAGCTTAAGAGGGACAGGGACAGCAGACACTGAAGCTTTCTTT. It is translated as CASSLRGTGTADTEAFF. Together with reference TRBV7-8 and TRBJ1-1, the CDR3 gives the full variable domain: GAGVSQSPRYKVAKRGQDVALRCDPISGHVSLFWYQQALGQGPEFLTYFQNEAQLDKSGLPSDRFFAERPEGSVSTLKIQRTQQEDSAVYLCASSLRGTGTADTEAFFGQGTRLTVV.

This clone was detected a few times. The gene calls are TRBV6-5 and TRBJ1-5; TRBD1 aligns across 9 bases. The junction had 6 bases not matched to a gene; V was cut back by 6 bases and J by 9 bases. CDR1 is MNHEY, CDR2 SVGAGI, per germline. The CDR3 sequence is 13 residues long. The CDR3 loop is CASRQTGGGPQHF. CDR3 in DNA: TGTGCCAGCAGACAGACAGGGGGAGGGCCCCAGCATTTT.

This sequence joins TRBV29-1 and TRBJ2-7, with 9 bases fitting TRBD2. Germline CDR1 and CDR2: SQVTM and ANQGSEA. The CDR3 has 11 amino acids. The CDR3: CSAGGVYEQYF. CDR3 bases: TGCAGTGCGGGGGGGGTCTACGAGCAGTACTTC.

This sequence joins TRBV27 and TRBJ1-1; D is unresolved. The CDR3 runs 14 residues. V lost 5 bases and J 2 bases, leaving 12 bases between the germline ends. Germline V gives CDR1 MNHEY, CDR2 SMNVEV (reference sequence). CDR3 sequence (DNA): TGTGCCAGCAGTCGGCCGGGAGCCAACACTGAAGCTTTCTTT. It yields the protein CASSRPGANTEAFF.

The chain is built from TRBV12-3 or TRBV12-4 and TRBJ2-1; D is uncertain. The CDR3 extends over 13 amino acids. V gave up 6 bases and J gave up 9 bases, with 15 bases separating them. CDR3 nucleotide sequence: TGTGCCAGCAGCCGCCCCGGGCCTGGTGAGCAGTTCTTC. Protein: CASSRPGPGEQFF.

This clone was detected only a few times. The chain has TRBV11-2 and TRBJ1-3, with D unclear. This CDR3 is built from 17 residues. Germline CDR1 is SGHAT and CDR2 is FQNNGV. Deletions cut 5 bases from V and 0 bases from J, with 17 bases between. The CDR3 loop is CASSRDLMHYSGNTIYF. CDR3 nucleotides: TGTGCCAGCAGCCGTGATCTCATGCATTACTCTGGAAACACCATATATTTT.

Comments on this clone: The germline gene is not matched at one end of the junction; a read error may be the cause. The chain links TRBV6-5 to TRBJ2-7; D may correspond to TRBD1 or TRBD2 (5 bases each). The V gene's germline CDR1 is MNHEY and CDR2 SVGAGI. CDR3 size: 14 residues. The CDR3 here is CAGRAPRGHYEQYF. The CDR3 DNA reads TGTGCCGGCAGGGCTCCTCGGGGCCACTACGAGCAGTACTTC.